This entry concerns a single T cell receptor (beta chain). The target antigen is unknown. TCRdb's table, derived via immunoSEQ multiplex PCR, lists solely in-frame clones and lacks some. The table has about 100,000 clones, approximately 86% seen once. Trimming shortened V by 4 bases and J by 0 bases, and 9 bases separated the two germline ends. CDR3 length equals 15 residues. Germline V lookup: CDR1 SGHTA, CDR2 FQGTGA. This sample stems from a study of T cell responses to AZD1222 COVID-19 vaccine. General study points: Increases in Spike-specific TCR breadth and depth were seen after two AZD1222 doses. In the spike-specific TCR repertoire, nearly half reportedly target unmutated variant regions.

The sample here was peripheral blood, taken 28 days after the second dose of the MenACWY control vaccine. This chain uses TRBV7-3 with TRBJ2-2; possible D gene TRBD2, 6 bases. The clonotype was recovered from an adult who received the MenACWY meningococcal vaccine as a control. The chain's CDR3 is CASSSGGANTGELFF. The DNA of the CDR3 is TGTGCCAGCAGCTCCGGGGGAGCGAACACCGGGGAGCTGTTTTTT.